Listed below are T cell receptor beta chains from one sample, sequenced in a study of shared clonotypes between healthy human individuals. The repertoire was sequenced with immunoSEQ multiplex PCR; TCRdb's copy has only in-frame clones and lacks some. The table lists over 2 million clones, 90% to 95% of them singletons, with about 0.13% in the top ten. Sequences were obtained from naive CD4+ T cells sorted from blood. These receptors originate from a man aged 18-30 years in good health. The CDR3 runs from the conserved cysteine through the conserved F or W. The D gene is left open where the match is weak.

V gene	D gene	CDR3 length	J gene	CDR3 DNA	CDR3 protein
TRBV30	TRBD1	15	TRBJ2-5	TGTGCCTGGAGTGTAACAGGGGGAATATCGGAGACCCAGTACTTC	CAWSVTGGISETQYF
TRBV5-1	TRBD2	17	TRBJ2-7	TGCGCCAGCAGCCTCTGGACTAGCGGGAGGGCCGTGGACGAGCAGTACTTC	CASSLWTSGRAVDEQYF
TRBV5-6	NA	11	TRBJ2-7	TGTGCCAGCAGCGCCAGGGGCGAGCAGTACTTC	CASSARGEQYF
TRBV6-1	TRBD2	17	TRBJ2-5	TGTGCCAGCAGTGAAACAACTAGCGGGGGGTCCCAAGAGACCCAGTACTTC	CASSETTSGGSQETQYF
TRBV7-3	NA	13	TRBJ2-5	TGTGCCAGCAGCTTAACGGGATGGGAGACCCAGTACTTC	CASSLTGWETQYF
TRBV29-1	NA	15	TRBJ2-7	TGCAGCGTCGAGACTAGATTGGATAAAACCTACGAGCAGTACTTC	CSVETRLDKTYEQYF
TRBV10-2	NA	15	TRBJ2-2	TGCGCCAGCAGTGAGTCACCCGGGTTCACCGGGGAGCTGTTTTTT	CASSESPGFTGELFF
TRBV4-1	NA	15	TRBJ2-6	TGCGCCAGCAGCCACAGGATCTCTGGGGCCAACGTCCTGACTTTC	CASSHRISGANVLTF
TRBV29-1	NA	11	TRBJ2-7	TGCAGCCTAACTTCACTCTACGAGCAGTACTTC	CSLTSLYEQYF
TRBV15	NA	14	TRBJ1-3	TGTGCCACCAGCAGGACTCTCTCTGGAAACACCATATATTTT	CATSRTLSGNTIYF